These 2 T cell receptor beta chains were all obtained from the same sample, sequenced in a study of T cell repertoires in cytomegalovirus infection. MiXCR was run by TCRdb on the reads, yielding one entry per CDR3 protein. The sample holds approximately 500,000 distinct CDR3 sequences; 26% are singletons and the top ten take approximately 13%. The sequencing sample was made of PBMCs. The receptors come from a human donor in good health (CMV status not recorded). Some clones in this sample may be carry-over from other donors' samples.

This clonotype has only a few counts. The rearrangement links TRBV28 to TRBJ2-3, with 14 bases fitting TRBD2. The length of the CDR3 is 16 residues. The J segment lost 9 bases and the V segment lost 6 bases, leaving 11 bases of the junction unmatched. CDR1 and CDR2 from the germline V gene are MDHEN and SYDVKM. Written as DNA, the CDR3 is TGTGCCAGCAGCACGACTAGCGGGAGGGCCGTAGGGACGCAGTATTTT. Amino acid sequence: CASSTTSGRAVGTQYF.

This clonotype was seen repeatedly, ten times or more. The chain has TRBV7-2 and TRBJ1-3; D is unclear. Germline V CDR1 and CDR2: SGHTA, FQGNSA. Trimming cost V 1 base and J 6 bases, with 10 bases left between them. There are 14 residues in the CDR3. The chain's CDR3 is CASSLGAQANTIYF. CDR3 sequence (DNA): TGTGCCAGCAGCTTAGGAGCCCAGGCAAACACCATATATTTT.